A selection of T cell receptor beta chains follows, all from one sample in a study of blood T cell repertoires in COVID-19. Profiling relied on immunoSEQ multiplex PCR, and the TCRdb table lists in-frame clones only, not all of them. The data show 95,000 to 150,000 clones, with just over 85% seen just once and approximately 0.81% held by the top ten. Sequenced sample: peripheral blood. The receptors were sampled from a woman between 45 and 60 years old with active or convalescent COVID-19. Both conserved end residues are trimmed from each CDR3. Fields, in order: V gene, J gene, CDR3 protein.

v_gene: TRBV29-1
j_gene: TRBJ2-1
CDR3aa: SVATSGNNEQF

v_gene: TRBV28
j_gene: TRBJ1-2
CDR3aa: ASSLFGGINYGYT

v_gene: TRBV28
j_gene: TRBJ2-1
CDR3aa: ASRQARNEQF

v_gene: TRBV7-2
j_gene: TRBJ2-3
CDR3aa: ASSLYAGGAIDTQY

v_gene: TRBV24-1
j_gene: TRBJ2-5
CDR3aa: ATSRQVAETQY

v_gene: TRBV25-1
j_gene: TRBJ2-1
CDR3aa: ASSALAGSTDNEQF

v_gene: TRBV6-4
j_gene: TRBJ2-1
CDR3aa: ASSVLAGPYNEQF

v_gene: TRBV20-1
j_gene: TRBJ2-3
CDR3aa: SASRTGHAGTDTQY

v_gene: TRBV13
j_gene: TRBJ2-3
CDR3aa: ASSPSRGTDTQY

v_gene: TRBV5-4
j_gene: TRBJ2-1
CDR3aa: ASSGREGSYNEQF

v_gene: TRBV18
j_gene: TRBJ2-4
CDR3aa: ASSPIGGENIQY

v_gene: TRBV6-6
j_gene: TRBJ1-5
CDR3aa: ASSYGQGGQPQH

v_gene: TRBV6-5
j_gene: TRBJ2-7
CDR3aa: ASRDGLAGTYEQY

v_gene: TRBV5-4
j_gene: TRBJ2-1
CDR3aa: ASSSLGLAAYNEQF

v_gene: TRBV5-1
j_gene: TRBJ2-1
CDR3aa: ASSQPGYNEQF

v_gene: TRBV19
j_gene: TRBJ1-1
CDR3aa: ASSIIKRQKNTEAF

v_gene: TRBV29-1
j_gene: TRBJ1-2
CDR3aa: SVGGQGGYGYT

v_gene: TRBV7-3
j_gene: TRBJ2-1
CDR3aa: ASSFSGTSAYNEQF

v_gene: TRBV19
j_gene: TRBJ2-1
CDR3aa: ASSTLTSGSYNEQF

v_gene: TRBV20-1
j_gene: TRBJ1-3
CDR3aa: SGSLGGGGNTIY

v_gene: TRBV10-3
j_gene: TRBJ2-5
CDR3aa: AISARNQETQY

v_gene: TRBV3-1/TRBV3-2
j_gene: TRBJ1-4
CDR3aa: ASSQVPGEKLF

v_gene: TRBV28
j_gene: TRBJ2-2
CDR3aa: ASSTSGTGELF

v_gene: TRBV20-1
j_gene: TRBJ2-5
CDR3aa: SASGGQGIFETQY

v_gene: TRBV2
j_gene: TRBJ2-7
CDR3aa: ASSEEFGRGYEQY

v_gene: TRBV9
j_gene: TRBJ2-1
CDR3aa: ASSVVSSGSPSYNEQF

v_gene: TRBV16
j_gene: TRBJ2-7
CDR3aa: ASSRTSSYEQY

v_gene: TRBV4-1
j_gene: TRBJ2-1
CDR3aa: ASRMIAGGYNEQF

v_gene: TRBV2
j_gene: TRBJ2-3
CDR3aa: ASSSGQTDTQY

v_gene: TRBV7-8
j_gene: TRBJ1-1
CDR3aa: ASSSRGGLNTEAF

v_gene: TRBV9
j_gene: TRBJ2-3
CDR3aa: ASSARSGTSGTDTQY

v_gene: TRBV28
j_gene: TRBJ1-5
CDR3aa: ASSPPTGGLSQPQH

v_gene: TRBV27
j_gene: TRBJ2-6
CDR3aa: ASSSRTNPGFPGANVLT

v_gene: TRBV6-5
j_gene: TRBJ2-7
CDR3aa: ASSPDRMEY

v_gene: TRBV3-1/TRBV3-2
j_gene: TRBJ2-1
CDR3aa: ASSLGTSGRLMGQF

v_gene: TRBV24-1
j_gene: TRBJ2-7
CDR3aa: ATSDPGTGGVYEQY

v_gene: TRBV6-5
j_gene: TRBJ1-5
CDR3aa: ASSYYGQGLNQPQH

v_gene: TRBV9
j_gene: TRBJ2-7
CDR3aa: ASSVEPTTGYYEQY

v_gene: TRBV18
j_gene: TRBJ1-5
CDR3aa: ASSPQSRQPQH

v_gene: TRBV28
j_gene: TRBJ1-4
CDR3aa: ASSPNLRQGVNEKLF

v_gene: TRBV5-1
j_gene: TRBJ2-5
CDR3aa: ASSLWGGRETQY

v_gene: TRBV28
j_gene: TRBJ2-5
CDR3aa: ASSSESGTGEETQY